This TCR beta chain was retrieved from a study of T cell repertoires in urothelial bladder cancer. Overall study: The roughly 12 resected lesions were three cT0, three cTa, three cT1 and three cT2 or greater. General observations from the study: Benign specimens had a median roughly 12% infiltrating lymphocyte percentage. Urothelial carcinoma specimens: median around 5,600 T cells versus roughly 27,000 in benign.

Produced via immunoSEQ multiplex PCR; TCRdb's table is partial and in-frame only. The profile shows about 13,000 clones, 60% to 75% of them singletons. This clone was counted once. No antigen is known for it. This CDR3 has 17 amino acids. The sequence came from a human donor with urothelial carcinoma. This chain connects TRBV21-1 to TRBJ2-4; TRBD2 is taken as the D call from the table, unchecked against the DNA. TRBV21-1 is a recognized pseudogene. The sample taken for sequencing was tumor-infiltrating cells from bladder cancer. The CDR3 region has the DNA TGTGCCAGCAGCCTCCCTCTTTGGCGGGGGAAAAGGAACATTCAGTACTTC. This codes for CASSLPLWRGKRNIQYF.